This TCR beta chain was sequenced for a study of beta chain features in type 1 diabetes. Broader study findings: Patients with type 1 diabetes showed fewer VDJ junction insertions and more deletions. TCRB CDR3 length was moderately but significantly reduced in all four CD4+ subsets of Type 1 diabetes patients.

Expressed TCRB transcripts were sequenced after all isolated RNA was converted to cDNA. Some clones are missing from TCRdb's copy, which holds only in-frame ones; the method was immunoSEQ multiplex PCR. The sample records about 160,000 clones, more than 60% being singletons. Germline V lookup: CDR1 MGHDK, CDR2 SYGVNS. The CDR3 totals 16 residues. The V gene lost 3 bases and the J gene lost 0 bases, with 14 bases spanning the gap. The table lists this clone with a few counts. Its antigen is not identified. Staining for CD45RO/CCR7/CD25/CD127/CD95/CD27 allowed sorting of CD4+ naive, central memory, regulatory and stem cell-like memory cells.

The V gene is TRBV25-1, the J gene TRBJ1-2, with D hard to call. The sample consisted of naive CD4+ T cells from blood. The TCR comes from a man aged 25-45 years with type 1 diabetes. The CDR3 region is CASSDWNVRPNYGYTF. The CDR3 region has the DNA TGTGCCAGCAGTGACTGGAACGTCAGACCTAACTATGGCTACACCTTC.